The sequence of this T cell receptor beta chain was determined in a study of blood T cells in healthy people across ages. Next came a second PCR, run for about 7 to 12 cycles, which used a sample-barcoded 5' primer along with a J-beta primer mix. In TCRdb, the 5' RACE reads were re-called with MiXCR into one record per CDR3 protein. The sample lists roughly 570,000 distinct CDR3 sequences; 27% were seen once. The V gene lost 4 bases and the J gene lost 5 bases, with 15 bases spanning the gap. The CDR3 has 14 residues. Germline V gene data show CDR1 as SEHNR and CDR2 as FQNEAQ (reference sequence). The chain links TRBV7-9 to TRBJ2-7; D perhaps matches TRBD2 (6 bases). The sequence came from a woman in her seventies in good health. The sample consisted of blood. CDR3 in DNA: TGTGCCAGCAGCTCCCGGGACTCTGGACACGAGCAGTACTTC. Its protein is CASSSRDSGHEQYF.